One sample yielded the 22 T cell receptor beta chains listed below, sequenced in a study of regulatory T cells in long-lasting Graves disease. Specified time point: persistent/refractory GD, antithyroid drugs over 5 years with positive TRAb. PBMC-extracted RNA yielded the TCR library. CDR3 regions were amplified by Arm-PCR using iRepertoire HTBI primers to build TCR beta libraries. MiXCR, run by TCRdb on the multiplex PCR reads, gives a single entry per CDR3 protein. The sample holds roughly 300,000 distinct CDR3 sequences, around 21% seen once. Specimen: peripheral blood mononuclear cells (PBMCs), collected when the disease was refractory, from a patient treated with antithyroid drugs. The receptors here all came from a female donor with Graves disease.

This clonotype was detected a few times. The CDR3 coding sequence is TGCAGTGCTAGAGTTATTGGGGGGGGAGAGACCCAGTACTTC. Its protein product is CSARVIGGGETQYF. The rearrangement joins TRBV20-1 to TRBJ2-5; 7 bases line up with TRBD2. Germline CDR1 reads DFQATT; CDR2 reads SNEGSKA (reference sequence). This CDR3 region has 14 residues. V shed 1 base, J shed 4 bases, and the junction held 6 bases outside the gene matches.

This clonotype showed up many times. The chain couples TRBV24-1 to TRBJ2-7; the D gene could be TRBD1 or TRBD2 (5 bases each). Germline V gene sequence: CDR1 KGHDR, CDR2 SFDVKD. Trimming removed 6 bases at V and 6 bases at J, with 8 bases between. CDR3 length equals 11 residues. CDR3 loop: CATSSGSEQYF. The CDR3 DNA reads TGTGCCACCAGTTCAGGGAGCGAGCAGTACTTC.

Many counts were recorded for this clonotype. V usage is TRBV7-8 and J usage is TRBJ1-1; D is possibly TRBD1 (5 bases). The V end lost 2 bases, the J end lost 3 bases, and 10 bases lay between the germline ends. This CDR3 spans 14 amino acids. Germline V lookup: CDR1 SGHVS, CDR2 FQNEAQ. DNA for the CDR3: TGTGCCAGCAGCTTACCATTGGGGGACACTGAAGCTTTCTTT. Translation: CASSLPLGDTEAFF.

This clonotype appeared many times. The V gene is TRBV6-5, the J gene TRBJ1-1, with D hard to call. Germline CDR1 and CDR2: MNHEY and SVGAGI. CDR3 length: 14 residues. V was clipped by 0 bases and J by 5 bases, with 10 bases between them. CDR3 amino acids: CASSYSFDGTEAFF. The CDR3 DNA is TGTGCCAGCAGTTACTCGTTCGATGGGACTGAAGCTTTCTTT.

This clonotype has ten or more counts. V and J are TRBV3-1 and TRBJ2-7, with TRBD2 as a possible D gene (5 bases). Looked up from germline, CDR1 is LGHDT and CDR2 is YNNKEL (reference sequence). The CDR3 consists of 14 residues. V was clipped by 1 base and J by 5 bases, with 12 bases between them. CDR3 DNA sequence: TGTGCCAGCAGCCAAGGCGCGGGTTCCAACGAGCAGTACTTC. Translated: CASSQGAGSNEQYF.

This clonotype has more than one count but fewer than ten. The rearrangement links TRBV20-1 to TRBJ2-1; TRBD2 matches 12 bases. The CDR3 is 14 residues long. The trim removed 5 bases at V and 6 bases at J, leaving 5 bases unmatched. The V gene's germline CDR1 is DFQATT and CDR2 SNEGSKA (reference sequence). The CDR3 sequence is CSALAGGSFNEQFF. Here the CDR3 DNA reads TGCAGTGCTCTAGCGGGAGGGAGTTTCAATGAGCAGTTCTTC.

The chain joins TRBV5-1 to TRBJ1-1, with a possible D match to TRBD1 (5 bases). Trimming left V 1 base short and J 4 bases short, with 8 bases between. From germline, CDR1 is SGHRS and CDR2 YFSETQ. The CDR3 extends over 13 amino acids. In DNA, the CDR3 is TGCGCCAGCAGCTTGTCCAGGGCCACTGAAGCTTTCTTT. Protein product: CASSLSRATEAFF.

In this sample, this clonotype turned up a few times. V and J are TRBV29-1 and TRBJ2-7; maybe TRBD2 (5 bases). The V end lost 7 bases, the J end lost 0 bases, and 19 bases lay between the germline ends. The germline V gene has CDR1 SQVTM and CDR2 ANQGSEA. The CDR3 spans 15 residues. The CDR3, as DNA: TGCAGCGGACCACAAGAAGCGGACGTCTCCTACGAGCAGTACTTC. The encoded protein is CSGPQEADVSYEQYF.

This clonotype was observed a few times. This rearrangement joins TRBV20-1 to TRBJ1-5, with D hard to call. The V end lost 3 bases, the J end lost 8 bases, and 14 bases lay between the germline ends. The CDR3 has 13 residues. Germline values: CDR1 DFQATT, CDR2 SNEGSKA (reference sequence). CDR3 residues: CSASEAADEPQHF. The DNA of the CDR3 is TGCAGTGCTAGTGAGGCAGCGGACGAGCCCCAGCATTTT.

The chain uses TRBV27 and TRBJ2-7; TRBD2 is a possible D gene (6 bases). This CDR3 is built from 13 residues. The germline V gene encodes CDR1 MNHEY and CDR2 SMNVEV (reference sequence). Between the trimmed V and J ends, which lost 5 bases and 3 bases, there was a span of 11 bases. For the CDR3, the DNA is TGTGCCAGCAGTAGAGGGGAGGTCTACGAGCAGTACTTC. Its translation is CASSRGEVYEQYF.

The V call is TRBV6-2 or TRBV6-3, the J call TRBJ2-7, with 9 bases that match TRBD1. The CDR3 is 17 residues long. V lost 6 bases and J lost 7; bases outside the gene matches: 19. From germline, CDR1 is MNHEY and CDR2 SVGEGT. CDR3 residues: CASSSLRDLQGAVEQYF. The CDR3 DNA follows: TGTGCCAGCAGCAGCCTACGAGACCTACAGGGGGCGGTTGAGCAGTACTTC.

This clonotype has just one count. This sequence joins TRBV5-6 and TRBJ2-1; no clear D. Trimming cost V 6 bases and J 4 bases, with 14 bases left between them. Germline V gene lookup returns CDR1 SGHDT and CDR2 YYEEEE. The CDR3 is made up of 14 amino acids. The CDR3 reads CASTPWERYNEQFF. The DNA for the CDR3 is TGTGCCAGCACCCCGTGGGAACGGTACAATGAGCAGTTCTTC.

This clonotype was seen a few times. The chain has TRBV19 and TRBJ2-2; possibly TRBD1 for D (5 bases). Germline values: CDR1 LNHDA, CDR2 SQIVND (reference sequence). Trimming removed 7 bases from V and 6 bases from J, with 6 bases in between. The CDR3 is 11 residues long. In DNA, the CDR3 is TGTGCCAGTAAAGGGGCCGGGGAGCTGTTTTTT. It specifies CASKGAGELFF.

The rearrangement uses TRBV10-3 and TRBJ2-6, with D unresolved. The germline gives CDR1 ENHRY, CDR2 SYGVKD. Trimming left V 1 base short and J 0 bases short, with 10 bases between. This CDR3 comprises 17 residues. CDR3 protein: CAISEYGQSSGANVLTF. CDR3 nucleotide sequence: TGTGCCATCAGTGAGTACGGCCAGAGCTCTGGGGCCAACGTCCTGACTTTC.

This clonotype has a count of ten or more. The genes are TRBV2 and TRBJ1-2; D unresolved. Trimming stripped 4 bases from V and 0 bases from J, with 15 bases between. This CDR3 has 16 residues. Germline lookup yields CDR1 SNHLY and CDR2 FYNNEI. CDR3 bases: TGTGCCAGCAGTGGATGGAGGGCCTCAGCTAACTATGGCTACACCTTC. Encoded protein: CASSGWRASANYGYTF.

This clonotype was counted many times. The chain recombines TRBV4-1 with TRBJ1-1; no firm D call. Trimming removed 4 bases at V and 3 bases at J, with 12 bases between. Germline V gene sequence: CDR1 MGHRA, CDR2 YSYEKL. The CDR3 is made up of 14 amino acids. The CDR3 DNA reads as TGCGCCAGCAGCCCCCGACTCCTAGACACTGAAGCTTTCTTT. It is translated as CASSPRLLDTEAFF.

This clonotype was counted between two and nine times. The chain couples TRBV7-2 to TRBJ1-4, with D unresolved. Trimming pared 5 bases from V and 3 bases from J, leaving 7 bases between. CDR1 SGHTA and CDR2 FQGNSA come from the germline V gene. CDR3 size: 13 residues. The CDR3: CASSPPANEKLFF. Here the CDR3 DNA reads TGTGCCAGCAGCCCCCCGGCTAATGAAAAACTGTTTTTT.

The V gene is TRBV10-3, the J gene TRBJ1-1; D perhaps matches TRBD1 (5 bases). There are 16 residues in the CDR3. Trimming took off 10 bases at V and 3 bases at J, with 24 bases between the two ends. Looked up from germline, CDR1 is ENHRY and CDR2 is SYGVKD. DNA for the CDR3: TGTGCCAGCAGCAACCGGGACGAGTTCTTTTACACTGAAGCTTTCTTT. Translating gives CASSNRDEFFYTEAFF.

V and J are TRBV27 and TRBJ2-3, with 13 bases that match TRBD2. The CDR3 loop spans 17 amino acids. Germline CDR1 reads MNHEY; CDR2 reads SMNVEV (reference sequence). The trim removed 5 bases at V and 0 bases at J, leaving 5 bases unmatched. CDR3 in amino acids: CASSPTSGGTSTDTQYF. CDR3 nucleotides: TGTGCCAGCAGTCCGACTAGCGGGGGGACTAGCACAGATACGCAGTATTTT.

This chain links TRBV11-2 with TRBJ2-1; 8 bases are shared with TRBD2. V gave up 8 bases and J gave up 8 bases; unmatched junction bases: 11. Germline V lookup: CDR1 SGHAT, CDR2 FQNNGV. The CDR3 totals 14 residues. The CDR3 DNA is TGTGCCAGCGGCGAGGGGACTAGATGGGATGAGCAGTTCTTC. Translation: CASGEGTRWDEQFF.

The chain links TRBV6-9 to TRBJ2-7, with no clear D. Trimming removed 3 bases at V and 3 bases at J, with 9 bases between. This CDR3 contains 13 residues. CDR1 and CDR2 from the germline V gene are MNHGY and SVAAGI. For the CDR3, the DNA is TGTGCCAGCAGTTACGTCGCGGACTACGAGCAGTACTTC. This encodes CASSYVADYEQYF.

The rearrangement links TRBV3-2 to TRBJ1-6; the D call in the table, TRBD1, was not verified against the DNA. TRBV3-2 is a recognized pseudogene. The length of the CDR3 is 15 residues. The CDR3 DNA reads TGTGCCAGCAGCCGACACCCATACAGGAATTCACCCCTCCACTTT. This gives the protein CASSRHPYRNSPLHF.